These T cell receptor beta chains were read from a single sample in a study of OX40 agonist ivuxolimab in advanced cancers. Libraries were prepared by immunoSEQ multiplex PCR; TCRdb keeps only in-frame clonotypes and omits some of them. The sample consists of 65,000 to 95,000 clones, around 90% of them appearing once. Sample: CD4+ or CD8+ T cells sorted from blood, taken in a trial of the OX40 agonist ivuxolimab. These receptors all stem from an adult with an advanced solid tumor such as melanoma, head and neck, liver or kidney cancer. Each CDR3 is given with its conserved first and last residue. Each record gives: D gene, clone size, J gene, V gene, CDR3 protein, CDR3 DNA. The D gene is left open where the match is weak. The size of a clone is reported for some rows only, either as once, few or many, or as a class for expanded clones.

TRBD1 | . | TRBJ1-2 | TRBV7-2 | CASSLVGTVYGYTF | TGTGCCAGCAGCTTAGTTGGGACAGTATATGGCTACACCTTC
. | . | TRBJ2-3 | TRBV10-1 | CASSDQQFTDTQYF | TGCGCCAGCAGTGATCAGCAGTTCACAGATACGCAGTATTTT
. | . | TRBJ2-2 | TRBV2 | CASSDRRNTGELFF | TGTGCCAGCAGTGACAGGCGGAACACCGGGGAGCTGTTTTTT
TRBD1 | . | TRBJ2-5 | TRBV5-1 | CASSWGHTGGETQYF | TGCGCCAGCAGCTGGGGCCACACAGGGGGAGAGACCCAGTACTTC
. | . | TRBJ2-1 | TRBV28 | CASSYPDMSYNEQFF | TGTGCCAGCAGTTACCCCGACATGTCCTACAATGAGCAGTTCTTC
. | . | TRBJ2-2 | TRBV12-2 | CASRLAHIGGNTGELFF | TGTGCAAGTCGCTTAGCGCATATCGGGGGGAACACCGGGGAGCTGTTTTTT
TRBD2 | . | TRBJ2-1 | TRBV7-3 | CASSLGGGLADNEQFF | TGTGCCAGCAGCTTAGGGGGCGGACTAGCGGACAATGAGCAGTTCTTC
. | . | TRBJ2-7 | TRBV30 | CAWSRGGPNEQYF | TGTGCCTGGAGTCGCGGAGGGCCCAACGAGCAGTACTTC
. | once | TRBJ2-3 | TRBV28 | CASSLSRGRDTQYF | TGTGCCAGCAGTTTGTCACGGGGACGAGATACGCAGTATTTT
TRBD2 | . | TRBJ2-5 | TRBV11-3 | CASSLAGTREETQYF | TGTGCCAGCAGCCTAGCGGGAACCCGGGAGGAGACCCAGTACTTC
. | . | TRBJ2-7 | TRBV25-1 | CASSGHGELRREQYF | TGTGCCAGCAGTGGCCACGGAGAGCTACGACGCGAGCAGTACTTC
TRBD1 | few | TRBJ2-1 | TRBV18 | CASSMRDRGGEQFF | TGTGCCAGCTCGATGAGGGACAGGGGGGGTGAGCAGTTCTTC
TRBD1 | . | TRBJ2-2 | TRBV5-6 | CASSLVGGDTGELFF | TGTGCCAGCAGCTTGGTAGGGGGCGACACCGGGGAGCTGTTTTTT
. | . | TRBJ1-1 | TRBV5-1 | CASSLNMNTEAFF | TGCGCCAGCAGCTTGAACATGAACACTGAAGCTTTCTTT
TRBD2 | . | TRBJ2-3 | TRBV7-9 | CASSPGGISTDTQYF | TGTGCCAGCAGCCCGGGAGGGATATCCACAGATACGCAGTATTTT
. | . | TRBJ1-2 | TRBV29-1 | CSVGVWTDGYTF | TGCAGCGTTGGTGTCTGGACAGATGGCTACACCTTC
. | . | TRBJ2-7 | TRBV5-4 | CASSSPGPKRIHEQYF | TGTGCCAGCAGCTCGCCTGGACCGAAGCGTATCCACGAGCAGTACTTC
. | . | TRBJ1-1 | TRBV7-3 | CASSLTGGAEAFF | TGTGCCAGCAGCTTAACTGGAGGGGCTGAAGCTTTCTTT
TRBD2 | . | TRBJ2-1 | TRBV27 | CASSLGGLADNEQFF | TGTGCCAGCAGCCTCGGGGGACTAGCCGACAATGAGCAGTTCTTC
. | . | TRBJ2-3 | TRBV6-1 | CASRAAGTDTQYF | TGTGCCAGCAGGGCGGCCGGCACAGATACGCAGTATTTT
TRBD1 | . | TRBJ2-7 | TRBV6-5 | CASSPGTVLWEQYF | TGTGCCAGCAGCCCCGGGACAGTTCTCTGGGAGCAGTACTTC
TRBD1 | . | TRBJ2-1 | TRBV10-3 | CAISESRNRGDEQFF | TGTGCCATCAGTGAGTCGAGGAACAGGGGAGATGAGCAGTTCTTC
. | . | TRBJ2-7 | TRBV5-1 | CASSWSGQVTYEQYF | TGCGCCAGCAGCTGGAGCGGGCAGGTCACCTACGAGCAGTACTTC
. | . | TRBJ1-3 | TRBV6-1 | CASSEGDRSRNTIYF | TGTGCCAGCAGTGAAGGAGACAGATCTCGAAACACCATATATTTT
TRBD2 | once | TRBJ2-5 | TRBV2 | CASSSSGLAGQETQYF | TGTGCCAGCAGTAGCAGCGGACTAGCGGGACAAGAGACCCAGTACTTC
. | . | TRBJ1-4 | TRBV6-1 | CASSEGTDSAGNEKLFF | TGTGCCAGCAGTGAAGGGACAGATAGTGCGGGTAATGAAAAACTGTTTTTT
TRBD1 | . | TRBJ1-5 | TRBV18 | CASSPDRVQPQHF | TGTGCCAGCTCCCCCGACAGGGTTCAGCCCCAGCATTTT
. | . | TRBJ1-5 | TRBV30 | CAWSRGTNQPQHF | TGTGCCTGGAGTAGGGGCACCAATCAGCCCCAGCATTTT
. | . | TRBJ2-3 | TRBV18 | CASSPLQTGRGTDTQYF | TGTGCCAGCTCACCACTCCAAACTGGCAGGGGCACAGATACGCAGTATTTT
. | . | TRBJ1-1 | TRBV5-1 | CASSARGTEAFF | TGCGCCAGCAGCGCCCGGGGGACTGAAGCTTTCTTT
TRBD2 | . | TRBJ2-3 | TRBV9 | CASSVAPTSGRDNTQYF | TGTGCCAGCAGCGTAGCCCCTACTAGCGGGAGGGACAATACGCAGTATTTT
. | . | TRBJ1-2 | TRBV28 | CASSLGGRYGYTF | TGTGCCAGCAGTTTAGGGGGTCGGTATGGCTACACCTTC
. | . | TRBJ2-2 | TRBV11-2 | CASSQAGTGELFF | TGTGCCAGCAGCCAGGCGGGCACCGGGGAGCTGTTTTTT
. | . | TRBJ2-5 | TRBV4-1 | CASSQEGRWETQYF | TGCGCCAGCAGCCAAGAGGGACGCTGGGAGACCCAGTACTTC
. | . | TRBJ2-7 | TRBV2 | CASSERRQGRHEQYF | TGTGCCAGCAGTGAACGAAGGCAGGGTAGACACGAGCAGTACTTC
. | few | TRBJ2-5 | TRBV7-9 | CAGGTAPQYF | TGTGCCGGAGGCACGGCGCCCCAGTACTTC
. | . | TRBJ1-1 | TRBV23-1 | CASRLRGREFPEAFF | TGCGCCAGTAGGCTCCGCGGGCGGGAGTTTCCTGAAGCTTTCTTT
TRBD1 | . | TRBJ1-2 | TRBV30 | CAWEGDRSNYGYTF | TGTGCCTGGGAGGGGGACAGGTCTAACTATGGCTACACCTTC
. | . | TRBJ2-2 | TRBV4-2 | CASSHRDTGELFF | TGTGCCAGCAGCCACCGTGACACCGGGGAGCTGTTTTTT
. | . | TRBJ2-7 | TRBV20-1 | CSAHITAEQYF | TGCAGTGCCCATATAACGGCGGAGCAGTACTTC
TRBD2 | . | TRBJ2-3 | TRBV9 | CASSDPRGREVGTDTQYF | TGTGCCAGCAGCGACCCCCGAGGTCGGGAGGTGGGGACAGATACGCAGTATTTT
TRBD1 | . | TRBJ1-1 | TRBV30 | CAWSTGGQTEAFF | TGTGCCTGGAGTACAGGGGGTCAAACTGAAGCTTTCTTT
TRBD2 | . | TRBJ2-7 | TRBV19 | CATTSGGMEQYF | TGTGCCACGACCTCGGGGGGAATGGAGCAGTACTTC
. | . | TRBJ2-3 | TRBV7-8 | CASSLGLDTQYF | TGTGCCAGCAGCTTAGGGTTAGATACGCAGTATTTT
TRBD2 | . | TRBJ2-1 | TRBV4-1 | CASSQRSAGGADNEQFF | TGCGCCAGCAGCCAACGATCAGCGGGAGGGGCGGACAATGAGCAGTTCTTC
. | . | TRBJ2-7 | TRBV27 | CASSRSYEQYF | TGTGCCAGCAGTCGTTCCTACGAGCAGTACTTC
. | . | TRBJ1-1 | TRBV9 | CASSWGRMNTEAFF | TGTGCCAGCAGCTGGGGACGGATGAACACTGAAGCTTTCTTT
. | . | TRBJ2-5 | TRBV2 | CASTLGGQAQETQYF | TGTGCCAGCACCCTAGGCGGTCAGGCCCAAGAGACCCAGTACTTC
TRBD2 | . | TRBJ2-7 | TRBV6-6 | CASSSSGRSYEQYF | TGTGCCAGTTCCTCTAGCGGGAGGTCCTACGAGCAGTACTTC
. | . | TRBJ1-1 | TRBV6-1 | CASSAIRDTEAFF | TGTGCCAGCAGTGCAATCCGGGACACTGAAGCTTTCTTT
. | . | TRBJ2-6 | TRBV6-5 | CASSYGGANVLTF | TGTGCCAGCAGTTATGGAGGGGCCAACGTCCTGACTTTC
TRBD1 | . | TRBJ1-2 | TRBV28 | CASSLQGGNGYTF | TGTGCCAGCAGTCTCCAGGGGGGGAATGGCTACACCTTC
TRBD1 | . | TRBJ1-1 | TRBV19 | CASSLTGVRTEAFF | TGTGCCAGTAGCCTGACAGGGGTTAGGACTGAAGCTTTCTTT
. | once | TRBJ1-1 | TRBV11-2 | CASSPLPGRGTEAFF | TGTGCCAGCTCCCCACTCCCAGGGAGGGGTACTGAAGCTTTCTTT